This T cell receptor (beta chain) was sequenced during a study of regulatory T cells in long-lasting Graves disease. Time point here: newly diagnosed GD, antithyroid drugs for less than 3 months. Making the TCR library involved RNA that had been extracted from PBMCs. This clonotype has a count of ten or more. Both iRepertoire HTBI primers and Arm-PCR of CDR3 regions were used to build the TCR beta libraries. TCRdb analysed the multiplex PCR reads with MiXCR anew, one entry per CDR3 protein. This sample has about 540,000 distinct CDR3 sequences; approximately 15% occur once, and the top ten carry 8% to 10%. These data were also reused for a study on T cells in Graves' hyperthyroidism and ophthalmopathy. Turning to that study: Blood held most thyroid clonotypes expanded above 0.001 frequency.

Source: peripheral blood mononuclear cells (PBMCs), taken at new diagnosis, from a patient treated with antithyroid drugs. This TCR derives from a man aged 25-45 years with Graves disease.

CDR3 sequence: CASSSGTSGREETQYF. The CDR3 bases are TGCGCCAGCAGCTCCGGGACTAGCGGGAGGGAAGAGACCCAGTACTTC. The rearrangement links TRBV5-1 to TRBJ2-1; TRBD2 matches 16 bases. The DNA end favors TRBJ2-5, so the J call may be wrong. The CDR3 has 16 amino acids. Germline CDR1 SGHRS, CDR2 YFSETQ.